The source of this TCR beta chain is a study of blood T cell repertoires in COVID-19. This clone has just a few counts. The protocol was immunoSEQ multiplex PCR, while the TCRdb copy is restricted to in-frame clones and leaves out a portion. The table has about 230,000 clones, approximately 80% seen once; the top ten hold about 2%. Germline CDR1 SGDLS, CDR2 YYNGEE. The V gene lost 0 bases and the J gene lost 1 base, with 7 bases spanning the gap. The CDR3 covers 14 residues. Cohort 3 donors were reported recovered after two negative PCRs, clearance, or symptom resolution. The chain carries TRBV9 and TRBJ2-5, with no clear D. Material: PBMCs or T cells enriched from blood (not recorded which). This sequence originates from a man between 60 and 75 years old who had recovered from COVID-19. The CDR3 DNA reads TGTGCCAGCAGCGTAGAACTATCCCAAGAGACCCAGTACTTC. Protein sequence: CASSVELSQETQYF.